This TCR beta chain was profiled in a study of shared clonotypes between healthy human individuals. Study overall: CD4 naive and memory got three plates each, CD8 naive two, CD8 memory one. Notes on the study in general: Clonotype sharing across a handful of donors was observed for around 5% of naive CD4 clonotypes.

Here immunoSEQ multiplex PCR was the method, and the copy in TCRdb shows in-frame clones only, minus some. This sample yields approximately 700,000 clones, of which about three quarters are seen a single time; around 2% belongs to the top ten. Germline trimming cut 3 bases from V and 1 base from J; bases unmatched to any gene: 14. Germline V gene lookup returns CDR1 SGHAT and CDR2 FQNNGV. The CDR3 spans 18 residues. A few counts support this clone. The antigen is not known. The sequence was obtained from a woman aged 25 to 39 in good health. The gene calls are TRBV11-2 and TRBJ2-5, with 7 bases identical to TRBD2. The sample taken for sequencing was memory CD4+ T cells sorted from blood. Indicated subset: CD45RA-negative fraction. CDR3 residues: CASSFGLAGGSFQETQYF. Here the CDR3 DNA reads TGTGCCAGCAGCTTCGGGTTAGCGGGTGGTAGTTTCCAAGAGACCCAGTACTTC.